A single sample is the source of the 9 T cell receptor beta chains below, sequenced in a study of T cell repertoires in cytomegalovirus infection (dated by TCRdb to between 2018 and 2021). Sequencing used an Illumina HiSeq 1500. TCRdb's own reprocessing of the public reads used fastp at Q25 and MiXCR and kept productive beta chains. Rows are unified per CDR3 protein, each entry keeping the most common DNA and genes. The sample table shows around 300,000 distinct CDR3 sequences, and 9% to 9.5% are seen once. Of the sample, around 4% is held by the ten largest clones. Input material: PBMCs. The receptors were gathered from a human donor in good health (CMV status not recorded). Some clones in this sample may be carry-over from other donors' samples.

The rearrangement uses TRBV2 and TRBJ2-3; no reliable D call. Germline V CDR1 and CDR2: SNHLY, FYNNEI. The CDR3 is 13 residues long. V was shortened by 6 bases and J by 10 bases, with 17 bases between the two germline ends. DNA of the CDR3: TGTGCCAGCAGAGACGATCGCCGTGGTTCGCAGTATTTT. Translating gives CASRDDRRGSQYF.

This clonotype was recorded at least ten times. The chain has TRBV28 and TRBJ2-7; TRBD1 matches 8 bases. Germline V lookup: CDR1 MDHEN, CDR2 SYDVKM. CDR3 length: 14 amino acids. Trimming took 9 bases from V and 1 from J; bases not matched to a gene: 8. The CDR3 region has the DNA TGTGCCAGTCGAGACAGGGGAAAATCCTACGAGCAGTACTTC. Encoded protein: CASRDRGKSYEQYF. The full variable domain, completed using reference TRBV28 and TRBJ2-7, is DVKVTQSSRYLVKRTGEKVFLECVQDMDHENMFWYRQDPGLGLRLIYFSYDVKMKEKGDIPEGYSVSREKKERFSLILESASTNQTSMYLCASRDRGKSYEQYFGPGTRLTVT.

The rearrangement links TRBV7-3 to TRBJ2-7, with unresolved D. V was pared by 3 bases and J by 3 bases, with 9 bases between. CDR1 is SGHTA, CDR2 FQGTGA, per germline. The CDR3 is 13 residues long. The DNA of the CDR3 is TGTGCCAGCAGCTTCTCCCCGGACTACGAGCAGTACTTC. Protein product: CASSFSPDYEQYF.

This clonotype was seen ten or more times. The chain links TRBV7-8 to TRBJ1-6; 9 nucleotides match TRBD1. Germline values: CDR1 SGHVS, CDR2 FQNEAQ. The CDR3 loop spans 15 amino acids. The V and J ends lost 5 bases and 5 bases, in that order; junction bases with no gene match: 4. CDR3 amino acids: CASSRDRVDNSPLHF. The CDR3 DNA reads TGTGCCAGCAGCCGGGACAGGGTGGATAATTCACCCCTCCACTTT.

This clonotype was found a few times. This chain connects TRBV2 to TRBJ1-5; D ambiguous. The CDR3 is 13 amino acids. V lost 3 bases and J lost 6, with 9 bases in between. Looked up from germline, CDR1 is SNHLY and CDR2 is FYNNEI. This chain's CDR3 is CASSEDLGQPQHF. CDR3 DNA: TGTGCCAGCAGTGAGGACCTGGGTCAGCCCCAGCATTTT. The variable domain in full, completed from reference TRBV2 and TRBJ1-5, reads EPEVTQTPSHQVTQMGQEVILRCVPISNHLYFYWYRQILGQKVEFLVSFYNNEISEKSEIFDDQFSVERPDGSNFTLKIRSTKLEDSAMYFCASSEDLGQPQHFGDGTRLSIL.

This clonotype was recorded a few times. The chain carries TRBV4-3 and TRBJ1-2; D gene unclear. Per germline, CDR1 LGHNA and CDR2 YSLEER. This CDR3 spans 15 amino acids. V was shortened by 2 bases and J by 2 bases, with 12 bases between the two germline ends. CDR3 residues: CASSQNLDGNYGYTF. As DNA, the CDR3 is TGCGCCAGCAGCCAAAACCTGGACGGCAACTATGGCTACACCTTC.

The CDR3 loop reads CASSLAPSGGTYNEQFF. In DNA, the CDR3 is TGCGCCAGCAGCTTGGCTCCCAGCGGGGGGACCTACAATGAGCAGTTCTTC. This chain uses TRBV5-1 with TRBJ2-1; 9 positions match TRBD2. This CDR3 is 17 amino acids long. The germline V gene encodes CDR1 SGHRS and CDR2 YFSETQ. Unmatched junction bases numbered 6, after V lost 0 bases and J lost 2 bases. Together with reference TRBV5-1 and TRBJ2-1, the CDR3 gives the full variable domain: KAGVTQTPRYLIKTRGQQVTLSCSPISGHRSVSWYQQTPGQGLQFLFEYFSETQRNKGNFPGRFSGRQFSNSRSEMNVSTLELGDSALYLCASSLAPSGGTYNEQFFGPGTRLTVL.

The V call is TRBV28, the J call TRBJ2-7, with D perhaps matching TRBD1 or TRBD2 (5 bases each). The germline V gene has CDR1 MDHEN and CDR2 SYDVKM. V lost 6 bases to trimming and J lost 3 bases, with 18 bases between them. This CDR3 is 15 amino acids long. The DNA for the CDR3 is TGTGCCAGCAGCCCCTATCGGGGCCCCCGCTACGAGCAGTACTTC. Its protein product is CASSPYRGPRYEQYF.

This clonotype was recorded at least ten times. The chain combines TRBV12-3 or TRBV12-4 with TRBJ1-5; D is perhaps TRBD1 (5 bases). This CDR3 is 16 amino acids long. V was pared by 6 bases and J by 1 base, with 16 bases between. CDR3 sequence reads: CASSPTARGSNQPQHF. DNA of the CDR3: TGTGCCAGCAGCCCCACGGCCCGGGGGAGCAATCAGCCCCAGCATTTT.